This is a list of T cell receptor beta chains from one sample in a study of cytomegalovirus exposure and HLA in healthy donors. Libraries were prepared by immunoSEQ multiplex PCR; TCRdb keeps only in-frame clonotypes and omits some of them. Here the sample spans fewer than 200,000 clones, about four fifths being singletons. What was sequenced was PBMCs. The receptors shown here come from a woman between 18 and 29 years old in good health and CMV-seronegative. Each CDR3 is given with its conserved first and last residue. A D gene is named only where the DNA matches it firmly. Size is stated for part of the rows, as once, few or many counts, or as a class when the clone is expanded.

abundance: NA; v_gene: TRBV7-9; j_gene: TRBJ1-5; d_gene: TRBD1; CDR3nt: TGTTCCAGCAGCTTAGATGGTCGACAGGGGCCCCAGCATTTT; CDR3aa: CSSSLDGRQGPQHF
abundance: NA; v_gene: TRBV9; j_gene: TRBJ2-2; d_gene: NA; CDR3nt: TGTGCCAGCAGCGTAGCAGGGTCGAGCACCGGGGAGCTGTTTTTT; CDR3aa: CASSVAGSSTGELFF
abundance: once; v_gene: TRBV6-5; j_gene: TRBJ2-3; d_gene: TRBD2; CDR3nt: TGTGCCAGCAGCCGACTAGCGGGAGGGCCGGGTACGCAGTATTTT; CDR3aa: CASSRLAGGPGTQYF
abundance: once; v_gene: TRBV14; j_gene: TRBJ2-5; d_gene: NA; CDR3nt: TGTGCCAGCAGCCGGGGGGAGGTGGAGACCCAGTACTTC; CDR3aa: CASSRGEVETQYF
abundance: NA; v_gene: TRBV4-3; j_gene: TRBJ1-1; d_gene: NA; CDR3nt: TGCGCCAGCAGCCAAGGGCGGGCCAGCTTGAACACTGAAGCTTTCTTT; CDR3aa: CASSQGRASLNTEAFF
abundance: few; v_gene: TRBV19; j_gene: TRBJ2-2; d_gene: TRBD1; CDR3nt: TGTGCCAGTAGGGGACAGGGGGCTGGCGGGGAGCTGTTTTTT; CDR3aa: CASRGQGAGGELFF
abundance: NA; v_gene: TRBV7-9; j_gene: TRBJ1-2; d_gene: NA; CDR3nt: TGTGCCAGCAGCCTGTTTGAGAATGGCTACACCTTC; CDR3aa: CASSLFENGYTF
abundance: NA; v_gene: TRBV27; j_gene: TRBJ2-3; d_gene: NA; CDR3nt: TGTGCCAGCAGTTTACGACAGGTTGTCCCAGATACGCAGTATTTT; CDR3aa: CASSLRQVVPDTQYF
abundance: NA; v_gene: TRBV30; j_gene: TRBJ2-2; d_gene: NA; CDR3nt: TGTGCCTCCTCAGACACCGGGGAGCTGTTTTTT; CDR3aa: CASSDTGELFF
abundance: NA; v_gene: TRBV19; j_gene: TRBJ2-7; d_gene: NA; CDR3nt: TGTGCCAGTAGTACACGCTGGTTACAGGGACGGTACGAGCAGTACTTC; CDR3aa: CASSTRWLQGRYEQYF
abundance: NA; v_gene: TRBV28; j_gene: TRBJ1-4; d_gene: TRBD1; CDR3nt: TGTGCCAGCCAGACAGGGGGCTTAGGGACTAATGAAAAACTGTTTTTT; CDR3aa: CASQTGGLGTNEKLFF
abundance: NA; v_gene: TRBV4-3; j_gene: TRBJ1-6; d_gene: TRBD1; CDR3nt: TGCGCCAGCAGCCCAGGGGGACAGGGGTTAAATTCACCCCTCCACTTT; CDR3aa: CASSPGGQGLNSPLHF
abundance: NA; v_gene: TRBV7-9; j_gene: TRBJ1-2; d_gene: NA; CDR3nt: TGTTCCAGCAGCTTAGGCCGACTACGAGACAGGTCTGGCTACACCTTC; CDR3aa: CSSSLGRLRDRSGYTF
abundance: once; v_gene: TRBV19; j_gene: TRBJ1-5; d_gene: TRBD1; CDR3nt: TGTGCCAGTAGTCTGACTCTCGGACAGGTTTCCCGTCAGCCCCAGCATTTT; CDR3aa: CASSLTLGQVSRQPQHF
abundance: NA; v_gene: TRBV18; j_gene: TRBJ2-1; d_gene: TRBD2; CDR3nt: TGTGCCAGCTCACCAATCGATACTAGCGGGAAGAATGAGCAGTTCTTC; CDR3aa: CASSPIDTSGKNEQFF
abundance: NA; v_gene: TRBV19; j_gene: TRBJ2-1; d_gene: TRBD1; CDR3nt: TGTGCCAGTAGAATACAGGGGAAGGATGAGCAGTTCTTC; CDR3aa: CASRIQGKDEQFF
abundance: once; v_gene: TRBV27; j_gene: TRBJ2-1; d_gene: TRBD1; CDR3nt: TGTGCCAGCAGCCTACAGGGGAATGAGCAGTTCTTC; CDR3aa: CASSLQGNEQFF
abundance: NA; v_gene: TRBV4-3; j_gene: TRBJ2-1; d_gene: NA; CDR3nt: TGCGCCAGCAGCCAAGTCCGGAGCTCCTACAATGAGCAGTTCTTC; CDR3aa: CASSQVRSSYNEQFF
abundance: NA; v_gene: TRBV9; j_gene: TRBJ2-5; d_gene: NA; CDR3nt: TGTGCCAGCAGCGTAGCTACCGGCAGGGGCGAGACCCAGTACTTC; CDR3aa: CASSVATGRGETQYF
abundance: NA; v_gene: TRBV19; j_gene: TRBJ1-5; d_gene: NA; CDR3nt: TGTGCCAGTAGTACTAGACAGGATTCAGGGCAGCCCCAGCATTTT; CDR3aa: CASSTRQDSGQPQHF
abundance: NA; v_gene: TRBV6-5; j_gene: TRBJ1-1; d_gene: NA; CDR3nt: TGTGCCAGCAGCCCGGGGGACACTGAAGCTTTCTTT; CDR3aa: CASSPGDTEAFF
abundance: NA; v_gene: TRBV7-9; j_gene: TRBJ2-7; d_gene: TRBD2; CDR3nt: TGTGCCAGCAGCCCTGGACTAGTCGGCCCCTACGAGCAGTACTTC; CDR3aa: CASSPGLVGPYEQYF
abundance: few; v_gene: TRBV7-9; j_gene: TRBJ1-4; d_gene: NA; CDR3nt: TGTGCCAGCAGCTTAGTGTCTTTGGGGGCTGACGAAAAACTGTTTTTT; CDR3aa: CASSLVSLGADEKLFF
abundance: NA; v_gene: TRBV7-9; j_gene: TRBJ2-3; d_gene: TRBD2; CDR3nt: TGTGCCAGCAGCCCATTAACAGCGGGAAGCACAGATACGCAGTATTTT; CDR3aa: CASSPLTAGSTDTQYF
abundance: NA; v_gene: TRBV4-3; j_gene: TRBJ1-2; d_gene: NA; CDR3nt: TGCGCCAGCAGCCAGAGGTTGGGTGGCTACACCTTC; CDR3aa: CASSQRLGGYTF
abundance: NA; v_gene: TRBV4-2; j_gene: TRBJ2-1; d_gene: TRBD2; CDR3nt: TGTGCCAGCAGCCAAGTCTTCGGAGGACTAGCGGATTACAATGAGCAGTTCTTC; CDR3aa: CASSQVFGGLADYNEQFF